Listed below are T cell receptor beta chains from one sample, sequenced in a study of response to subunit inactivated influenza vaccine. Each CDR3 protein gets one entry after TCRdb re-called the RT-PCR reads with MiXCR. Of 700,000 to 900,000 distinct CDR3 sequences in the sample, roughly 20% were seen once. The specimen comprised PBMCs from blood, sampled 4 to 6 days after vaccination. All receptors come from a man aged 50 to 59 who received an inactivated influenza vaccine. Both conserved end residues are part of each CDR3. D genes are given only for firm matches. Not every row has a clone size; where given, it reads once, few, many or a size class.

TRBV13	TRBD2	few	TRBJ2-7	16	TGTGCCAGCAGCTTTGCCCTTAGCGGGGGATCCTACGAGCAGTACTTC	CASSFALSGGSYEQYF
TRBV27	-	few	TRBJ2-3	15	TGTGCCAGCAGTTTAAAGACCGGACCCACAGATACGCAGTATTTT	CASSLKTGPTDTQYF
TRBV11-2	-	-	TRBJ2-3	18	TGTGCCAGCAGCATACAACCCCTCACTAGGCGGGCCTCAGATACGCAGTATTTT	CASSIQPLTRRASDTQYF
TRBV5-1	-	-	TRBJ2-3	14	TGCGCCAGCAGCTCCCGACAGAACACAGATACGCAGTATTTT	CASSSRQNTDTQYF
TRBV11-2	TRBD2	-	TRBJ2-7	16	TGTGCCAGCAGCTTAGTTCTAGCGGGGTTTCCCTACGAGCAGTACTTC	CASSLVLAGFPYEQYF
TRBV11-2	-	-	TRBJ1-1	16	TGTGCCAGCAGCTTAGATGGCGGCCCTCGGAACACTGAAGCTTTCTTT	CASSLDGGPRNTEAFF
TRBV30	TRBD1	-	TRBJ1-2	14	TGTGCCTGGAGTAACGGGACAGGATTTTTTGGCTACACCTTC	CAWSNGTGFFGYTF
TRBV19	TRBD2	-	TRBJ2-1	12	TGTGGTACGCGCAGGGAGCGGGGTGAGCAGTTCTTC	CGTRRERGEQFF
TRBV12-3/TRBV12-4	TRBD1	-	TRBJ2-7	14	TGTGCCAGCTGTTTGACAGGGCCGTCCTACGAGCAGTACTTC	CASCLTGPSYEQYF
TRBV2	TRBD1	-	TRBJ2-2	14	TGTGCCAGCAGTGTCCGGGACAGCACCGGGGAGCTGTTTTTT	CASSVRDSTGELFF
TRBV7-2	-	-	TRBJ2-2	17	TGTGCCAGCAGCTTAAGGGGGATCTCAGGCAACACCGGGGAGCTGTTTTTT	CASSLRGISGNTGELFF
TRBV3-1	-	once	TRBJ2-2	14	TGTGCCAGCAGCCAAGAGGGTTTGGCCGGGGAGCTGTTTTTT	CASSQEGLAGELFF
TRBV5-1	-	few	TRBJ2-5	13	TGCGCCAGCAGCCCTGTTGTGGGAGAGACCCAGTACTTC	CASSPVVGETQYF
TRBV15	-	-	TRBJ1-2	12	TGTGCCACCAGCGCCCAAGGGTATGGCTACACCTTC	CATSAQGYGYTF
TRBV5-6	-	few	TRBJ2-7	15	TGTGCCAGCAGCTTGTGGCGGACAGACCTCTACGAGCAGTACTTC	CASSLWRTDLYEQYF
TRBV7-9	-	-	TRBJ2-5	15	TGTGCCAGCAGCTTCCGCGGACGACAGGAAGAGACCCAGTACTTC	CASSFRGRQEETQYF
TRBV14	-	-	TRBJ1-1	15	TGTGCCAGCAGCCGCTACGTGGGGTCGGCGGCTGAAGCTTTCTTT	CASSRYVGSAAEAFF
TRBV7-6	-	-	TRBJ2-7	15	TGTGCCAGCAGCTTAACGGCAGGGAGCACCTACGAGCAGTACTTC	CASSLTAGSTYEQYF
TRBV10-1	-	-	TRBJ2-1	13	TGCGCCAGCAGTGAGTCGACAGGTACAGGGCAGTTCTTC	CASSESTGTGQFF
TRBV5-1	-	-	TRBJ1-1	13	TGCGCCGGCCGACAGACCTTGAACACTGAAGCTTTCTTT	CAGRQTLNTEAFF
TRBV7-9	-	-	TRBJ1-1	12	TGTGCCAGCAGCACCCAGGGGAATGAAGCTTTCTTT	CASSTQGNEAFF
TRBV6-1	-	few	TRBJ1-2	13	TGTGCCAGCAGCGAGAGGGGGATAGGTGGCTACACCTTC	CASSERGIGGYTF
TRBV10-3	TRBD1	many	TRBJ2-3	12	TGTGCCACCCAGGGGGCGGCAGATACGCAGTATTTT	CATQGAADTQYF
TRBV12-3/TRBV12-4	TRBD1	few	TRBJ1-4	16	TGTGCCAGCAGTTTTCGGCAGGGGGCGTCTAATGAAAAACTGTTTTTT	CASSFRQGASNEKLFF
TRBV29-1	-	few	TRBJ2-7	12	TGCAGCGTTGAGCTTCGGGATTTGGAGCAGTACTTC	CSVELRDLEQYF
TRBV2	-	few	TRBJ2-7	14	TGTGCCAGCAGTAAACAGTTGATCTCCTACGAGCAGTACTTC	CASSKQLISYEQYF
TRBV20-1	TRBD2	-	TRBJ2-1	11	TGCAGTGCCGAACTAGCGGGTGAGCAGTTCTTC	CSAELAGEQFF
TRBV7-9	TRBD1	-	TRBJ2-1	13	TGTGCCAGCAGAGGACAGGAAAAGGGTGAGCAGTTCTTC	CASRGQEKGEQFF
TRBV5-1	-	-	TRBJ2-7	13	TGCGCCAGCAGCCCGCTGGGCGATTACGAGCAGTACTTC	CASSPLGDYEQYF
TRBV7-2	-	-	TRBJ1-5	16	TGTGCCAGCAGCTTTAGGTCTGGGGCTAGCAATCAGCCCCAGCATTTT	CASSFRSGASNQPQHF
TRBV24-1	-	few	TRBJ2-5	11	TGTGCCACCGCAAAACAAGAGACCCAGTACTTC	CATAKQETQYF
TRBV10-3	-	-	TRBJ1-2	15	TGTGCCATCAGTGAGTCGTTACAGGGCATCTATGGCTACACCTTC	CAISESLQGIYGYTF
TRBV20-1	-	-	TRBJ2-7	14	TGCAGTGCTCCCGATAAGAGGGGGGGTGGGGAGCAGTACTTC	CSAPDKRGGGEQYF
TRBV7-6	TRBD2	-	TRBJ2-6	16	TGTGCCAGCAGTTCCGGACTAGCGGCTGGGGCCAACGTCCTGACTTTC	CASSSGLAAGANVLTF
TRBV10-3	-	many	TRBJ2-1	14	TGTGCCATCAGTGAGTCAACAGGTGCCAATGAGCAGTTCTTC	CAISESTGANEQFF
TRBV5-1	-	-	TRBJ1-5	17	TGCGCCAGCAGCTTGGGTGCCGGAACGGGAAAGAATCAGCCCCAGCATTTT	CASSLGAGTGKNQPQHF
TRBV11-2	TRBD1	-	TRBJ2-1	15	TGTGCCAGCAGCTCGAACAGGGGCCCTAGGAATGAGCAGTTCTTC	CASSSNRGPRNEQFF
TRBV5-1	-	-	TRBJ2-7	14	TGCGCCAGCAGGCGAATGGGGGGCGCAGGGGAGCAGTACTTC	CASRRMGGAGEQYF
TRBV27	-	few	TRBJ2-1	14	TGTGCCAGCAGTTTAGGGGTGTGGGGCAATGAGCAGTTCTTC	CASSLGVWGNEQFF
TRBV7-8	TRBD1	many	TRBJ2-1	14	TGTGCCAGCAGCCCCGGGACAGGGCGCAATGAGCAGTTCTTC	CASSPGTGRNEQFF
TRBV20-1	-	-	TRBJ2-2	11	TGCAGTGCTCTCTATGGCGGGGAGCTGTTTTTT	CSALYGGELFF
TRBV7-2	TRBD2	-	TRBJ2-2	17	TGTGCCAGCAGCCATGGACTAGCGGGGGTCAATACCGGGGAGCTGTTTTTT	CASSHGLAGVNTGELFF
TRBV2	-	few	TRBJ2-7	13	TGTGCCAGCAGTCGAGATCAGGGTGGAGAGCAGTACTTC	CASSRDQGGEQYF
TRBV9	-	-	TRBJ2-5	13	TGTGCCAGCAGCGTAAACAGGGACGGGACCCAGTACTTC	CASSVNRDGTQYF
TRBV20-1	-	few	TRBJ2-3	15	TGCAGTGCTAGAGATCAAGGGACTGGAGGAGATACGCAGTATTTT	CSARDQGTGGDTQYF
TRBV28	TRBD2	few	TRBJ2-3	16	TGTGCCAGCAGTTCCCTAGCGGGGGGGCCCGGAGATACGCAGTATTTT	CASSSLAGGPGDTQYF
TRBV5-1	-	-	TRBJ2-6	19	TGCGCCAGCAGCAGAGAACCTGGGGCCACGGTTGGTTGGGCCAACGTCCTGACTTTC	CASSREPGATVGWANVLTF
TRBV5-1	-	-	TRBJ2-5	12	TGCGCCTCCTCGCCGGCCTTGGAGACCCAGTACTTC	CASSPALETQYF
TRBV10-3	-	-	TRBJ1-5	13	TGTGCCATCAGGGGGGAGGGCGGCCAGCCCCAGCATTTT	CAIRGEGGQPQHF
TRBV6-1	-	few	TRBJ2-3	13	TGTGCCAGCAGTGAAGGGAGAACAGATACGCAGTATTTT	CASSEGRTDTQYF
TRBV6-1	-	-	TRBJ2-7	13	TGTGCCAGCAGTGAACGCCAGACCTACGAGCAGTACTTC	CASSERQTYEQYF
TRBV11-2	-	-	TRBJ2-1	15	TGTGCCAGCAGCTTAGAGCTAGATGGGATGGGTGAGCAGTTCTTC	CASSLELDGMGEQFF
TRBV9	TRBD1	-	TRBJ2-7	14	TGTGCCAGCAGCGTAGGTGGGACAGGCTACGAGCAGTACTTC	CASSVGGTGYEQYF
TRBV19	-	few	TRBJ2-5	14	TGTGCCAGTAGTCGGAGTTTGTTTGGAGAGACCCAGTACTTC	CASSRSLFGETQYF
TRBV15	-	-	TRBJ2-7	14	TGTGCCACCAGCAGAGACAGGGACCGCTACGAGCAGTACTTC	CATSRDRDRYEQYF
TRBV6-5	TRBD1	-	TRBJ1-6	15	TGTGCCAGCAGTTACTCATGGACAGGGGGGGGTCCCCTCCACTTT	CASSYSWTGGGPLHF
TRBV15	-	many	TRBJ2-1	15	TGTGCCACCAGCAGCCGGGGTAGCTCCTACAATGAGCAGTTCTTC	CATSSRGSSYNEQFF
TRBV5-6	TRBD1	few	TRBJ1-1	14	TGTGCCAGCAGCGCACAGGGGGCTGTCGCTGAAGCTTTCTTT	CASSAQGAVAEAFF